The source of this T cell receptor (beta chain) is a study of radiotherapy plus CTLA-4 blockade in lung cancer. About the research overall: There were objective responses in roughly 18% of patients, and approximately 30% had disease control.

Worth noting for this clone: Its antigen is undetermined.

The CDR3 totals 14 residues. Unmatched junction bases numbered 5, after V lost 5 bases and J lost 4 bases. CDR1 and CDR2 (germline): SGHTA, FQGNSA. Study outcomes and limitations: Among reported predictors of response, early blood T cell clone dynamics with interferon-beta performed best. Tumor-derived TCR clones expanded in blood after radiotherapy plus ipilimumab.

People whose metastatic non-small-cell lung cancer was chemo-refractory got focal radiation along with CTLA-4 blockade by ipilimumab. The method was immunoSEQ multiplex PCR; TCRdb's version includes in-frame clones alone and lacks a portion of them. The sample lists approximately 100,000 clones, about 81% seen once, with around 3.5% in the top ten. This sample comprised peripheral blood, obtained from a patient treated with radiotherapy plus ipilimumab. The sequence came from a human donor with non-small cell lung cancer who had a partial response to radiotherapy plus ipilimumab. This chain connects TRBV7-2 to TRBJ1-1; 9 bases fit TRBD1. The CDR3 region is CASSPRTGATEAFF. CDR3 DNA sequence: TGTGCCAGCAGCCCTCGGACAGGGGCCACTGAAGCTTTCTTT.